Following are 31 T cell receptor beta chains from one sample sequenced in a study of blood T cell repertoires in COVID-19. Sequenced by immunoSEQ multiplex PCR; TCRdb stores in-frame clones only, minus some. The table includes about 210,000 clones, just under 85% detected once. Sequencing was performed on peripheral blood. The receptors shown here come from a woman between 45 and 65 years old with active or convalescent COVID-19.

This chain uses TRBV5-1 with TRBJ2-3; 8 bases are a match to TRBD2. V lost 0 bases, J lost 6 bases, and 12 bases stayed unmatched. Germline loops: CDR1 SGHRS, CDR2 YFSETQ. This CDR3 is built from 17 residues. CDR3 bases: TGCGCCAGCAGCTTGGGGTCAGGGACTAGTTCGATGGATACGCAGTATTTT. Its protein is CASSLGSGTSSMDTQYF.

The V and J genes are TRBV3-1 (or the pseudogene TRBV3-2) and TRBJ2-5, with D possibly being TRBD1 (5 bases). Trimming shortened V by 10 bases and J by 0 bases, and 12 bases separated the two germline ends. The CDR3 consists of 13 residues. Per germline, CDR1 LGHDT and CDR2 YNNKEL (reference sequence). CDR3 DNA sequence: TGTGCCATCTCCTCAGGGCACCAAGAGACCCAGTACTTC. Translation: CAISSGHQETQYF.

As regards this clone: Different DNA sequences within this sample yield the same CDR3. This chain uses TRBV5-1 with TRBJ1-1, with a tentative D call TRBD1 (6 bases). Trimming removed 2 bases at V and 1 base at J, with 6 bases between. CDR1 SGHRS and CDR2 YFSETQ come from the germline V gene. This CDR3 region has 13 residues. The CDR3 sequence: CASSLQGNTEAFF. In DNA form, the CDR3 reads TGCGCCAGCAGCTTACAGGGGAACACTGAAGCTTTCTTT.

The gene calls are TRBV6-5 and TRBJ1-5; the D gene is possibly TRBD1 (5 bases). Trimming pared 5 bases from V and 7 bases from J, leaving 15 bases between. This CDR3 spans 14 amino acids. Germline CDR1 is MNHEY and CDR2 is SVGAGI. This CDR3 reads CASSPRGSGQPQHF. CDR3 in DNA: TGTGCCAGCAGTCCCCGGGGGTCCGGGCAGCCCCAGCATTTT.

The chain has TRBV2 and TRBJ1-1, with D tentatively TRBD1 (6 bases). Trimming removed 2 bases from V and 11 bases from J, with 15 bases in between. Germline-derived CDR1 and CDR2 are SNHLY and FYNNEI. The CDR3 runs to 13 residues. The CDR3 DNA follows: TGTGCCAGCAGTGAATTTGAGGGAACAGGGGCTTTCTTT. It specifies CASSEFEGTGAFF.

V usage is TRBV6-1 and J usage is TRBJ1-4, with 7 bases that match TRBD1. The ends lost 0 bases at V and 8 bases at J; junction bases unmatched: 12. The CDR3 length is 17 residues. Germline CDR1 reads MNHNS; CDR2 reads SASEGT. The CDR3 DNA is TGTGCCAGCAGTGAAGCCGGGAGACAGGGCAAGGGAGAAAAACTGTTTTTT. Translation: CASSEAGRQGKGEKLFF.

The J gene is TRBJ1-4, the V gene TRBV27, with no clear D. The germline V gene has CDR1 MNHEY and CDR2 SMNVEV (reference sequence). The germline V and J ends were trimmed by 5 bases and 8 bases, with 18 bases remaining between them. The length of the CDR3 is 15 residues. The CDR3 sequence is CASSLRRRPLEKLFF. The CDR3 DNA reads TGTGCCAGCAGTCTCCGACGCAGGCCTTTAGAAAAACTGTTTTTT. Filled out from reference TRBV27 and TRBJ1-4, the complete variable domain reads EAQVTQNPRYLITVTGKKLTVTCSQNMNHEYMSWYRQDPGLGLRQIYYSMNVEVTDKGDVPEGYKVSRKEKRNFPLILESPSPNQTSLYFCASSLRRRPLEKLFFGSGTQLSVL.

The chain uses TRBV5-6 and TRBJ2-4; TRBD1 might be the D (6 bases). CDR3 length: 13 residues. The germline V and J ends were trimmed by 0 bases and 5 bases, with 6 bases remaining between them. Germline V gene lookup returns CDR1 SGHDT and CDR2 YYEEEE. The CDR3 DNA reads as TGTGCCAGCAGCTTGGGGACAGAAAACATTCAGTACTTC. It is translated as CASSLGTENIQYF.

The rearrangement uses TRBV2 and TRBJ2-1, with 9 bases identical to TRBD1. V lost 2 bases and J lost 16; bases outside the gene matches: 6. The CDR3 extends over 12 amino acids. Germline CDR1 is SNHLY and CDR2 is FYNNEI. CDR3 nucleotides: TGTGCCAGCAGTGAAACTCCGGGACAGGGTTTCTTC. It specifies CASSETPGQGFF.

V usage is TRBV4-2 and J usage is TRBJ1-5; a possible D gene is TRBD1 (5 bases). Germline V lookup: CDR1 LGHNA, CDR2 YNFKEQ. Trimming cost V 1 base and J 7 bases, with 11 bases left between them. CDR3 length: 14 amino acids. The DNA for the CDR3 is TGTGCCAGCAGCCAAGCAGCCGGGGGACAGCCCCAGCATTTT. Protein sequence: CASSQAAGGQPQHF.

The chain is built from TRBV18 and TRBJ2-3, with D tentatively TRBD2 (5 bases). Germline loops: CDR1 KGHSH, CDR2 LQKENI. The CDR3 totals 14 residues. V dropped 2 bases and J dropped 4 bases, with 10 bases sitting between them. The CDR3 region is CASSPWTQADTQYF. The CDR3 DNA is TGTGCCAGCTCACCATGGACTCAGGCAGATACGCAGTATTTT.

This chain uses TRBV28 with TRBJ1-2, with D perhaps TRBD1 (6 bases). Looked up from germline, CDR1 is MDHEN and CDR2 is SYDVKM. CDR3 length: 13 amino acids. V shed 6 bases and J shed 6 bases, with 14 bases lying between them. The CDR3 is CASSLQGVDGYTF. The DNA of the CDR3 is TGTGCCAGCAGCCTACAGGGAGTCGATGGCTACACCTTC.

This sequence joins TRBV6-5 and TRBJ2-1, with D unclear. CDR1 MNHEY and CDR2 SVGAGI come from the germline V gene. The CDR3 sequence is 12 residues long. The V gene lost 4 bases and the J gene lost 4 bases, with 5 bases spanning the gap. This chain's CDR3 is CASSSRYNEQFF. CDR3 nucleotide sequence: TGTGCCAGCAGTTCTCGGTACAATGAGCAGTTCTTC.

The chain uses TRBV6-5 and TRBJ1-4; no clear D gene. The CDR3 contains 14 residues. Germline V gene lookup returns CDR1 MNHEY and CDR2 SVGAGI. Trimming stripped 6 bases from V and 7 bases from J, with 15 bases between. The CDR3 nucleotides read TGTGCCAGCAGCCTACAATCGAGAGGTGAAAAACTGTTTTTT. This encodes CASSLQSRGEKLFF.

For the CDR3, the DNA is TGTGCCAGCAGCTTGGGTCCGCAGGACTACGAGCAGTACGTC. Translation: CASSLGPQDYEQYV. This chain connects TRBV5-4 to TRBJ2-7; D gene ambiguous. The ends were cut back, 0 bases at V and 3 bases at J, with 10 bases in the middle. Germline assignment: CDR1 SGHNT and CDR2 YYREEE (reference sequence). The length of the CDR3 is 14 residues.

The J gene is TRBJ1-2, the V gene TRBV2; TRBD1 aligns across 9 bases. The junction had 9 bases not matched to a gene; V was cut back by 7 bases and J by 6 bases. The CDR3 has 14 residues. The germline V gene has CDR1 SNHLY and CDR2 FYNNEI. The CDR3 DNA sequence: TGTGCCAGCAACCGGGACAGGGAGATAGATGGCTACACCTTC. It specifies CASNRDREIDGYTF.

This clone was observed a handful of times. The chain recombines TRBV3-1 (or the pseudogene TRBV3-2) with TRBJ1-2; TRBD1 matches 8 bases. The CDR3 covers 16 residues. The germline V gene has CDR1 LGHDT and CDR2 YNNKEL (reference sequence). V lost 3 bases, J lost 5 bases, and 11 bases stayed unmatched. The CDR3 coding sequence is TGTGCCAGCAGCCATGGGTGGACAGGGTCGGCTTATGGCTACACCTTC. It codes for CASSHGWTGSAYGYTF.

This chain joins TRBV6-2 or TRBV6-3 and TRBJ2-3; possible D gene TRBD1, 5 bases. The CDR3 has 14 residues. CDR1 and CDR2 from the germline V gene are MNHEY and SVGEGT. Trimming stripped 2 bases from V and 4 bases from J, with 10 bases between. The CDR3 region has the DNA TGTGCCAGCAGTTACGAAGGGGTTTCAGATACGCAGTATTTT. This encodes CASSYEGVSDTQYF.

This clone was counted a single time. This sequence joins TRBV19 and TRBJ2-7; 10 bases agree with TRBD2. J was trimmed by 5 bases and V by 3 bases; bases with no gene match: 4. Germline V lookup: CDR1 LNHDA, CDR2 SQIVND (reference sequence). This CDR3 has 14 residues. The CDR3 nucleotides are TGTGCCAGTAGTATCCTAGCGGGAGTGGACGAGCAGTACTTC. Translation: CASSILAGVDEQYF.

The chain couples TRBV18 to TRBJ2-1; D is perhaps TRBD1 (6 bases). Deletions cut 0 bases from V and 8 bases from J, with 23 bases between. The CDR3 is 18 residues long. The germline V gene encodes CDR1 KGHSH and CDR2 LQKENI. The CDR3 region has the DNA TGTGCCAGCTCACCACCCCCGTTGAAAAACAGGGCCGGGGATGAGCAGTTCTTC. It yields the protein CASSPPPLKNRAGDEQFF.

This clone was seen once. This sequence joins TRBV5-1 and TRBJ2-1, with TRBD2 matching over 13 bases. This CDR3 is 16 amino acids long. V shed 1 base and J 6 bases; nucleotides not matched to a gene: 4. Germline CDR1 reads SGHRS; CDR2 reads YFSETQ. The CDR3 region is CASSLTSGRVSNEQFF. CDR3 DNA: TGCGCCAGCAGCTTGACTAGCGGGAGGGTCAGCAATGAGCAGTTCTTC.

The genes are TRBV28 and TRBJ2-1; D is perhaps TRBD1 (6 bases). The CDR3 sequence is 14 residues long. Germline V lookup: CDR1 MDHEN, CDR2 SYDVKM. Trimming took off 4 bases at V and 5 bases at J, with 12 bases between the two ends. CDR3 residues: CASSSGTINNEQFF. CDR3 bases: TGTGCCAGCAGTTCCGGGACAATAAACAATGAGCAGTTCTTC.

The rearrangement links TRBV2 to TRBJ1-2, with a tentative D call TRBD1 (5 bases). This CDR3 has 13 residues. The ends were cut back, 0 bases at V and 8 bases at J, with 10 bases in the middle. In germline, CDR1 is SNHLY, CDR2 FYNNEI. The CDR3 spells CASSEAAGVGYTF. CDR3 bases: TGTGCCAGCAGTGAAGCAGCGGGGGTGGGCTACACCTTC.

The chain employs TRBV6-5 and TRBJ1-2, with TRBD1 as a possible D gene (6 bases). CDR1 and CDR2 (germline): MNHEY, SVGAGI. The CDR3 spans 12 residues. The V end lost 6 bases, the J end lost 4 bases, and 9 bases lay between the germline ends. The CDR3 is CASRTGIYGYTF. The CDR3 nucleotides are TGTGCCAGCAGAACAGGGATCTATGGCTACACCTTC.

V is TRBV19 and J is TRBJ1-3; 8 nucleotides match TRBD1. V dropped 5 bases and J dropped 2; count of bases not matched to a gene: 5. This CDR3 spans 15 amino acids. Germline CDR1 LNHDA, CDR2 SQIVND (reference sequence). The CDR3 sequence is CASSPRTGPGNTIYF. The CDR3 nucleotides are TGTGCCAGTAGTCCAAGGACAGGGCCTGGAAACACCATATATTTT.

The genes are TRBV19 and TRBJ1-5; D is perhaps TRBD1 (5 bases). The CDR3 length is 14 residues. Trimming removed 2 bases at V and 6 bases at J, with 11 bases between. Germline-derived CDR1 and CDR2 are LNHDA and SQIVND (reference sequence). The CDR3 bases are TGTGCCAGTAGTATACAGGGCACGGGTCAGCCCCAGCATTTT. Its translation is CASSIQGTGQPQHF.

The V gene is TRBV28, the J gene TRBJ2-7; no clear D. Germline values: CDR1 MDHEN, CDR2 SYDVKM. This CDR3 comprises 12 residues. Between the trimmed V and J ends, which lost 5 bases and 1 base, there was a span of 6 bases. CDR3 DNA sequence: TGTGCCAGCAGTCCCAATTCCTACGAGCAGTACTTC. Its translation: CASSPNSYEQYF.

The V call is TRBV5-1, the J call TRBJ2-3; unclear D gene. The CDR3 is 11 amino acids. The germline V and J ends were trimmed by 6 bases and 5 bases, with 7 bases remaining between them. Germline V gene data show CDR1 as SGHRS and CDR2 as YFSETQ. CDR3 sequence: CASTSLDTQYF. CDR3 DNA: TGCGCCAGCACCTCCCTAGATACGCAGTATTTT. The variable domain in full, completed from reference TRBV5-1 and TRBJ2-3, reads KAGVTQTPRYLIKTRGQQVTLSCSPISGHRSVSWYQQTPGQGLQFLFEYFSETQRNKGNFPGRFSGRQFSNSRSEMNVSTLELGDSALYLCASTSLDTQYFGPGTRLTVL.

The genes are TRBV30 and TRBJ1-1; no clear D. The length of the CDR3 is 14 residues. Germline CDR1 is GTSNPN and CDR2 is SVGIG (reference sequence). Trimming took 3 bases from V and 1 from J, leaving 12 bases between them. The DNA for the CDR3 is TGTGCCTGGAGCCTTCCGGGAGGGAACACTGAAGCTTTCTTT. The encoded protein is CAWSLPGGNTEAFF.

This sequence joins TRBV7-7 and TRBJ2-2, with 7 positions matching TRBD2. There are 15 residues in the CDR3. J lost 0 bases, V lost 3 bases, and 1 base had no gene match. CDR1 SSHAT and CDR2 FNYEAQ come from the germline V gene (reference sequence). The CDR3: CASSFGGSNTGELFF. Written as DNA, the CDR3 is TGTGCCAGCAGCTTCGGGGGGTCGAACACCGGGGAGCTGTTTTTT.

This chain joins TRBV6-5 and TRBJ2-7, with D perhaps matching TRBD2 (5 bases). Germline V gene lookup returns CDR1 MNHEY and CDR2 SVGAGI. With 6 bases removed from V and 3 bases from J, the gap between germline ends came to 12 bases. The CDR3 is made up of 13 amino acids. The CDR3 DNA is TGTGCCAGCAGCCCCGGTGAGGGCTACGAGCAGTACGTC. Encoded protein: CASSPGEGYEQYV.